This T cell receptor beta chain appears in the sequencing data of a study of T-cell reconstitution after alpha-beta-depleted transplantation in children. Looked up from germline, CDR1 is DFQATT and CDR2 is SNEGSKA (reference sequence). This CDR3 comprises 15 residues. Trimming at V came to 6 bases and at J to 0 bases, leaving 9 bases not matched to a gene. General study points: As was reported, about two months after transplant, alpha-beta T cells came from several hundred expanded graft clones. The main origin of T-cell counts and diversity one year after transplant was newly produced T cells. Surviving recipient T cells and thymic progenitors underlay high day-60 TCRbeta diversity in some patients.

A library of TCRbeta sequences, prepared with unique molecular identifiers, was generated. A single record per CDR3 protein comes from TCRdb applying MiXCR to the PCR reads. The table records 540,000 or so distinct CDR3 sequences, 23% of them present only once. In its sample, this clonotype was seen a few times. Its antigen is not identified. This material consisted of PBMCs, mostly from graft donor cells, taken 360 days after TCRalphabeta/CD19-depleted stem cell transplant. This receptor was taken from a boy in the first two years of life who had a stem cell transplant for acute myeloid leukemia, so the T cells may come from the graft donor. The chain couples TRBV20-1 to TRBJ2-5; 8 positions match TRBD1. The CDR3 region has the DNA TGCAGTGCCCGGTCTGACAGGGGCGACCAAGAGACCCAGTACTTC. The encoded protein is CSARSDRGDQETQYF.